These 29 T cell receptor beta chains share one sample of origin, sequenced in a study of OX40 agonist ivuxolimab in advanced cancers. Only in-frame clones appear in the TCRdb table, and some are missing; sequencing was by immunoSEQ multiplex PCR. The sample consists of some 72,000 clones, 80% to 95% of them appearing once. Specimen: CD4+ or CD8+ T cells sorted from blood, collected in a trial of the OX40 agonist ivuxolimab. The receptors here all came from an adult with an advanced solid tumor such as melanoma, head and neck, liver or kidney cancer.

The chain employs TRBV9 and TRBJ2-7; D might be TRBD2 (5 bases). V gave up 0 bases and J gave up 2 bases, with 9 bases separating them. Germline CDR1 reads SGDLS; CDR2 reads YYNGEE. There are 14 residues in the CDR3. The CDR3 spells CASSVAWGAYEQYF. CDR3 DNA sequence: TGTGCCAGCAGCGTAGCTTGGGGAGCCTACGAGCAGTACTTC.

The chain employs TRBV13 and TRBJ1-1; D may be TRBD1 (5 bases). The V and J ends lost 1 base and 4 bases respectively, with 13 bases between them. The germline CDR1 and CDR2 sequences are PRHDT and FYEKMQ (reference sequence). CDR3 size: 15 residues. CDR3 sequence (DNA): TGTGCCAGCAGCTTAGTGGGGGGTTTGGGCACTGAAGCTTTCTTT. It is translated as CASSLVGGLGTEAFF.

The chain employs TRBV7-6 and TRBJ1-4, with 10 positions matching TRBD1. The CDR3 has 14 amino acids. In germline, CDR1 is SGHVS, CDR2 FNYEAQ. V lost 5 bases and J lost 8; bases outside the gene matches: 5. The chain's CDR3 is CASSADRGVEKLFF. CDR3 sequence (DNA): TGTGCCAGCAGCGCGGACAGGGGGGTAGAAAAACTGTTTTTT.

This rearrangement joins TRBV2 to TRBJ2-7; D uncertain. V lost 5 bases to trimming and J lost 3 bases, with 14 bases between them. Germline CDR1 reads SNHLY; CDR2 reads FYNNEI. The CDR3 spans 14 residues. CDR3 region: CASSPWAEDYEQYF. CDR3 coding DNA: TGTGCCAGCAGTCCCTGGGCCGAGGACTACGAGCAGTACTTC.

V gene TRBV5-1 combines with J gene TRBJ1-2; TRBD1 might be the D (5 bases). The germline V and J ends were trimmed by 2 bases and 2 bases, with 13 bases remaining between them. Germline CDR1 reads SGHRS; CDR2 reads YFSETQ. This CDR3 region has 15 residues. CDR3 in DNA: TGCGCCAGCAGCTTAGGGGCCGGGGGGAACTATGGCTACACCTTC. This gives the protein CASSLGAGGNYGYTF.

The CDR3 region is CASSVSRGRHTQYF. In DNA form, the CDR3 reads TGTGCCAGCAGCGTATCCAGGGGTAGACATACGCAGTATTTT. The V and J genes are TRBV7-9 and TRBJ2-3, with D tentatively TRBD1 (6 bases). Looked up from germline, CDR1 is SEHNR and CDR2 is FQNEAQ (reference sequence). With 5 bases removed from V and 7 bases from J, the gap between germline ends came to 16 bases. There are 14 residues in the CDR3.

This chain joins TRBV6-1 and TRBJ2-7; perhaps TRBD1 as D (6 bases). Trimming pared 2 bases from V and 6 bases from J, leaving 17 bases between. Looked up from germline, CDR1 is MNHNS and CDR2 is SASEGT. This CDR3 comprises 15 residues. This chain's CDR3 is CASSEFRGGYSEQYF. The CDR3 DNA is TGTGCCAGCAGTGAATTCAGGGGCGGATATTCCGAGCAGTACTTC.

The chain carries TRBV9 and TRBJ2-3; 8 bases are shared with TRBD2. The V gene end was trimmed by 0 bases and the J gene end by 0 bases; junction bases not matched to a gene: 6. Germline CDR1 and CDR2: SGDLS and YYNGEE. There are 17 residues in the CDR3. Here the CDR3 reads CASSVEGSGASTDTQYF. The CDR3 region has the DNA TGTGCCAGCAGCGTAGAGGGTAGCGGGGCTAGCACAGATACGCAGTATTTT.

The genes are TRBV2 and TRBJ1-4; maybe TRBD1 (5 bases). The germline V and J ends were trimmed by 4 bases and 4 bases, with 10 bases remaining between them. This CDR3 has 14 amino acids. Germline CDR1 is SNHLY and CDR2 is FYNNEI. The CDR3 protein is CASSGWGGNEKLFF. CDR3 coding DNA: TGTGCCAGCAGTGGCTGGGGGGGTAATGAAAAACTGTTTTTT.

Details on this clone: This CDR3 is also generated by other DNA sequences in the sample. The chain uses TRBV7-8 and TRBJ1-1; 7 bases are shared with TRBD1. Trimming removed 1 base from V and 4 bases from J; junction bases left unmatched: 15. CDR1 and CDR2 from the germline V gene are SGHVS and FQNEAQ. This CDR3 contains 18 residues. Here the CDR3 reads CASSLDNRGGRTGTEAFF. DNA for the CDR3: TGTGCCAGCAGCTTAGATAACAGGGGCGGTCGAACAGGCACTGAAGCTTTCTTT.

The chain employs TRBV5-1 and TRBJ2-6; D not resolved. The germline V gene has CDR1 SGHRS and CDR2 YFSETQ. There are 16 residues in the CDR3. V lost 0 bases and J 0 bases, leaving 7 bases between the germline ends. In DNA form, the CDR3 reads TGCGCCAGCAGCTTGGATTGGGACTCTGGGGCCAACGTCCTGACTTTC. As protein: CASSLDWDSGANVLTF.

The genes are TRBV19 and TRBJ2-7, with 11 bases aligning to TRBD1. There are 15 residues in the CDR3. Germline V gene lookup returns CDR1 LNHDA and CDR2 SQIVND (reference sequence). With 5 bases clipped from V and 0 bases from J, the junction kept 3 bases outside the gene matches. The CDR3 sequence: CASSWGTGGSYEQYF. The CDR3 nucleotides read TGTGCCAGTAGTTGGGGGACAGGGGGCTCCTACGAGCAGTACTTC.

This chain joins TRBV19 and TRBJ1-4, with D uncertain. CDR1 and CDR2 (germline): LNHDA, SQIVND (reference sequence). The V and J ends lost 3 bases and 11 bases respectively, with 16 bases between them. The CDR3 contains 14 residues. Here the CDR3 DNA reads TGTGCCAGTAGTATGGCCCAGCAGGCTGAGAAACTGTTTTTT. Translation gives CASSMAQQAEKLFF.

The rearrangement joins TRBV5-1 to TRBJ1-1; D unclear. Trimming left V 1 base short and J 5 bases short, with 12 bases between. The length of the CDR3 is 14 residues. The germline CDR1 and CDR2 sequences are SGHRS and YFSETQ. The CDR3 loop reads CASSLYDWGTEAFF. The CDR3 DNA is TGCGCCAGCAGCTTGTATGATTGGGGAACTGAAGCTTTCTTT.

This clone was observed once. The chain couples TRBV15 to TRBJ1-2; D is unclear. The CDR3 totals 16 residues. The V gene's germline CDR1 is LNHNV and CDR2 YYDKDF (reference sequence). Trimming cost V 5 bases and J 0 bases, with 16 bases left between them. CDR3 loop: CATSPSRTESNYGYTF. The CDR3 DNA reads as TGTGCCACCAGCCCCTCCCGGACTGAGTCTAACTATGGCTACACCTTC.

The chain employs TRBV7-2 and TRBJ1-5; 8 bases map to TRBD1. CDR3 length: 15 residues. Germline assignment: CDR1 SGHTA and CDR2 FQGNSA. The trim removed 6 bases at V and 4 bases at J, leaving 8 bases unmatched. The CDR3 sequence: CASSLDRGINQPQHF. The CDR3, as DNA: TGTGCCAGCAGTCTAGACAGGGGTATTAATCAGCCCCAGCATTTT.

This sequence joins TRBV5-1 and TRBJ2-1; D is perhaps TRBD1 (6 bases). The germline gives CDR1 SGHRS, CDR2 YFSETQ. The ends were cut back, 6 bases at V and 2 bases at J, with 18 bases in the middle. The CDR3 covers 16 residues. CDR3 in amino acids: CASNHVGDTAYNEQFF. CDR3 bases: TGCGCCAGCAACCACGTCGGGGACACAGCCTACAATGAGCAGTTCTTC.

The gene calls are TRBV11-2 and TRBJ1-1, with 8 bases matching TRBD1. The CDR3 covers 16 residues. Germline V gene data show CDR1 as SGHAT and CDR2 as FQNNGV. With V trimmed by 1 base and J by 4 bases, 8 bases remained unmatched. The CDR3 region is CASSLASDRALTEAFF. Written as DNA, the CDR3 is TGTGCCAGCAGCTTAGCCTCGGACAGGGCACTCACTGAAGCTTTCTTT.

The CDR3 protein is CASSPWDYTGELFF. CDR3 nucleotide sequence: TGTGCCAGCAGCCCCTGGGACTACACCGGGGAGCTGTTTTTT. The chain combines TRBV7-6 with TRBJ2-2; D is perhaps TRBD2 (6 bases). V dropped 5 bases and J dropped 3 bases, with 10 bases sitting between them. This CDR3 is 14 amino acids long. CDR1 and CDR2 (germline): SGHVS, FNYEAQ.

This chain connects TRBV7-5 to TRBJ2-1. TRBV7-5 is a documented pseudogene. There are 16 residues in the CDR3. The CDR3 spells CVRSLGSSDSYNEQFF. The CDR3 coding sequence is TGTGTCAGAAGCTTAGGTAGTTCAGATTCCTACAATGAGCAGTTCTTC.

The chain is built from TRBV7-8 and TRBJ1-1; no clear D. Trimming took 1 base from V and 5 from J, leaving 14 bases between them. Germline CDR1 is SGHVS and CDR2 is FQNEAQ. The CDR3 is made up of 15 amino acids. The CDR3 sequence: CASSLGRASVTEAFF. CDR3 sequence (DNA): TGTGCCAGCAGCTTAGGTAGGGCGAGTGTAACTGAAGCTTTCTTT. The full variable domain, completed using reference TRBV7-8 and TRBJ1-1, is GAGVSQSPRYKVAKRGQDVALRCDPISGHVSLFWYQQALGQGPEFLTYFQNEAQLDKSGLPSDRFFAERPEGSVSTLKIQRTQQEDSAVYLCASSLGRASVTEAFFGQGTRLTVV.

CDR3 DNA: TGTGCCAGCAGTTTTGACAGCACCGGGGAGCTGTTTTTT. This sequence encodes CASSFDSTGELFF. The chain links TRBV27 to TRBJ2-2, with D tentatively TRBD1 (5 bases). Trimming stripped 3 bases from V and 4 bases from J, with 6 bases between. Germline V lookup: CDR1 MNHEY, CDR2 SMNVEV (reference sequence). The CDR3 runs to 13 residues.

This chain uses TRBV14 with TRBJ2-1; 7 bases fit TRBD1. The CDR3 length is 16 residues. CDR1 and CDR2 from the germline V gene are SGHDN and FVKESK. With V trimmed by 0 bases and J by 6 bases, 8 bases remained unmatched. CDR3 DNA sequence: TGTGCCAGCAGCCAAGATGAGACAGGGATAGGCAATGAGCAGTTCTTC. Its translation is CASSQDETGIGNEQFF.

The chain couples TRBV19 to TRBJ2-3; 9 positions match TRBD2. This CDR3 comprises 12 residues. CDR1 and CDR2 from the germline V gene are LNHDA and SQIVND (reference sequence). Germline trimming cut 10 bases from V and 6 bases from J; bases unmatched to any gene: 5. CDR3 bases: TGTGCCACAGGACTAGCGTGGGATACGCAGTATTTT. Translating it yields CATGLAWDTQYF.

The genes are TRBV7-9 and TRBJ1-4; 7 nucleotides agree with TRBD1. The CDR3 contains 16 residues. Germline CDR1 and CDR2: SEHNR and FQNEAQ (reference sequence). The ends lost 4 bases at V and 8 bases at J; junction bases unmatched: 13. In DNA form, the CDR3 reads TGTGCCAGCAGCTCCACGTTGACAGGGCGGGACGAAAAACTGTTTTTT. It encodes CASSSTLTGRDEKLFF.

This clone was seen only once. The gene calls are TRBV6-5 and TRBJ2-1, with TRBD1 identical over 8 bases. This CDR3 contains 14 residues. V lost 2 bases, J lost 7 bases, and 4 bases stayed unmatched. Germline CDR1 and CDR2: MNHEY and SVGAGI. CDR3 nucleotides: TGTGCCAGCAGTTACGGCAGGGGGCTAAATGAGCAGTTCTTC. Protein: CASSYGRGLNEQFF.

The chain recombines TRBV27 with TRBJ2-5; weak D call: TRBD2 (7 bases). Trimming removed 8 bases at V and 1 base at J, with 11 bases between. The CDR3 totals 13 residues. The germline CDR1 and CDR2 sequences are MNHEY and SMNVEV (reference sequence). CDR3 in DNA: TGTGCCAGCGGGGGGGCATCCCAAGAGACCCAGTACTTC. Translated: CASGGASQETQYF.

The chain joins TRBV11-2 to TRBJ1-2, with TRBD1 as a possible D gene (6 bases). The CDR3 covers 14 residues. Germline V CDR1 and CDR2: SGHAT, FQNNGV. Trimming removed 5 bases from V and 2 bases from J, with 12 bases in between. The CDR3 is CASSLGTLNYGYTF. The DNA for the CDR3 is TGTGCCAGCAGCCTGGGGACACTCAACTATGGCTACACCTTC. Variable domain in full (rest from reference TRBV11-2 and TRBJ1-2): EAGVAQSPRYKIIEKRQSVAFWCNPISGHATLYWYQQILGQGPKLLIQFQNNGVVDDSQLPKDRFSAERLKGVDSTLKIQPAKLEDSAVYLCASSLGTLNYGYTFGSGTRLTVV.

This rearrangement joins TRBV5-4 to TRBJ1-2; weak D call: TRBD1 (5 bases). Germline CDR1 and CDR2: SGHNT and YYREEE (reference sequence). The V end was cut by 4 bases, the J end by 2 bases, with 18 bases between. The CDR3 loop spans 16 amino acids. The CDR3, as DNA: TGTGCCAGCAGCCCCGGAATAGATTGGGGGAACTATGGCTACACCTTC. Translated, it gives CASSPGIDWGNYGYTF.